This T cell receptor (beta chain) was found in a study of blood T cell repertoires in COVID-19. The overall study: COVID-19 samples collected from the United States, Italy and Spain covered acute and convalescent phases. T cells, B-cell-depleted T cells, or PBMCs provided the cDNA or gDNA that served as material.

Between the trimmed V and J ends, which lost 1 base and 0 bases, there was a span of 7 bases. CDR1 and CDR2 from the germline V gene are MNHNS and SASEGT. The CDR3 has 15 amino acids. Authors' analysis steps: Researchers report that nucleated cell counts were estimated from reference gene primer amplification. Measured with immunoSEQ multiplex PCR; TCRdb has only the in-frame clones, and not every one. For V, J and clone size, that table is used; D and trimming come from the DNA. The top ten hold about 4.3% of the sample, which has 200,000 to 250,000 clones, around 81% seen once. Participants were aged 18 to 89 years, lived in 20 to 30 US areas, and enrolled virtually.

Sequencing input: PBMCs or T cells enriched from blood (not recorded which). The origin of this receptor is a man aged 30 to 45 with acute COVID-19. J is TRBJ1-3 and V is TRBV6-1; D gene unclear. CDR3 sequence reads: CASSEGFYSGNTIYF. Written as DNA, the CDR3 is TGTGCCAGCAGTGAAGGTTTTTACTCTGGAAACACCATATATTTT.